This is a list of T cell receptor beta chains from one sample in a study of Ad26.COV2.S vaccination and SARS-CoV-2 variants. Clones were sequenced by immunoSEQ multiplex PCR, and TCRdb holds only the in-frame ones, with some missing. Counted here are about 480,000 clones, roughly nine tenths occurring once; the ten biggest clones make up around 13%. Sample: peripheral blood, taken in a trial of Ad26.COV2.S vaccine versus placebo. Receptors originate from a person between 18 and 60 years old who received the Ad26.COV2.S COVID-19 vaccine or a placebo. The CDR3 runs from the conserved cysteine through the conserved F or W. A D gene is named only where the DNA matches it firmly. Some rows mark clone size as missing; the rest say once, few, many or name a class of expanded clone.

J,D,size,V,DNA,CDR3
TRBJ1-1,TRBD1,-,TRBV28,TGTGCCAGCCAAGGGGTTCTAACAGGGGCTGAAGCTTTCTTT,CASQGVLTGAEAFF
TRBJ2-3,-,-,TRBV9,TGTGCCAGCAGCGGGGCGCGGTCCTCCCCCCACCCAGATACGCAGTATTTT,CASSGARSSPHPDTQYF
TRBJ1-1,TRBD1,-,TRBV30,TGTGCCTCGGCAGACCAGGGGGGCACTGAAGCTTTCTTT,CASADQGGTEAFF
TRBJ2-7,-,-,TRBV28,TGTGCCAGCAGTCTCCCCCGGGCACCCTACGAGCAGTACTTC,CASSLPRAPYEQYF
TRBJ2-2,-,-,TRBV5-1,TGCGCCAGCAGCCCTCGGGTTACTAACACCGGGGAGCTGTTTTTT,CASSPRVTNTGELFF
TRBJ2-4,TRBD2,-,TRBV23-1,TGCGCCAGCAGTCCCGGGAGGGCTCAGCTAGCCAAAAACATTCAGTACTTC,CASSPGRAQLAKNIQYF
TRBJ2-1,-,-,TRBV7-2,TGTGCCAGCAGCTTAGTGGCTAGCCCATACAATGAGCAGTTCTTC,CASSLVASPYNEQFF
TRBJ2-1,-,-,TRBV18,TGTGCCAGCTCACCGCCAGGGTCCTACAATGAGCAGTTCTTC,CASSPPGSYNEQFF
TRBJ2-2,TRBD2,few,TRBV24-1,TGTGCCACCAGCCACCCGGGGAGCGGGAGGTCCGCCGGGGAGCTGTTTTTT,CATSHPGSGRSAGELFF
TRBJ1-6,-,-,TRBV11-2,TGTGCCAGCAGCCGGTTCGGTTCACCCCTCCACTTT,CASSRFGSPLHF
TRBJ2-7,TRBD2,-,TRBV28,TGTGCCAGCGCCGGGGGACTAGGTAATAACGAGCAGTACTTC,CASAGGLGNNEQYF
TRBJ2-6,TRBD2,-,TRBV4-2,TGTGCCAGCAGCCAAGGAGACAGTACGGGGGGCTCTGGGGCCAACGTCCTGACTTTC,CASSQGDSTGGSGANVLTF
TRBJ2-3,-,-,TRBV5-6,TGTGCCAGCAGCCCGAACGGGCTCGACACAGATACGCAGTATTTT,CASSPNGLDTDTQYF
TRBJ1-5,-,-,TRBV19,TGTGCCAGTAGTTGGAGGGGCACTGATCAGCCCCAGCATTTT,CASSWRGTDQPQHF
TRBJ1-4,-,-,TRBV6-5,TGTGCCAGCAGTCCCGGGGTAGGAGCTAATGAAAAACTGTTTTTT,CASSPGVGANEKLFF
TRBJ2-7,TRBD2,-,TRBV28,TGTGCCAGCAGTCCCCAGCGGGAAATCTACGAGCAGTACTTC,CASSPQREIYEQYF
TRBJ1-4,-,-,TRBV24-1,TGTGCCACCAGTGACTCTGGACAGTCTAATGAAAAACTGTTTTTT,CATSDSGQSNEKLFF
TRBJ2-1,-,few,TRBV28,TGTGCCAGCAGTCCCATCGGACTGAGCTCCTACAATGAGCAGTTCTTC,CASSPIGLSSYNEQFF
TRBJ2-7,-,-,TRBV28,TGTGCCAGCGTTTCTAGGGACGAGCAGTACTTC,CASVSRDEQYF
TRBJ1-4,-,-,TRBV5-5,TGTGCCAGCAGCTTGGTTCTGGGTGAAAAACTGTTTTTT,CASSLVLGEKLFF
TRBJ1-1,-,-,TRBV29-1,TGCAGCGTGAGCCATCACGGGCTGAACACTGAAGCTTTCTTT,CSVSHHGLNTEAFF
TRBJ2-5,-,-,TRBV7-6,TGTGCCAGCAGCTTAGAAGGGTCGTACCAAGAGACCCAGTACTTC,CASSLEGSYQETQYF
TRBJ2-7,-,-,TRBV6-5,TGTGCCAGCAGCACAGGGCGTTACGAGCAGTACTTC,CASSTGRYEQYF
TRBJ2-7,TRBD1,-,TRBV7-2,TGTGCCAGCAGCAAAGGTCCCGGGACAGGTTCGGGCTCCTACGAGCAGTACTTC,CASSKGPGTGSGSYEQYF
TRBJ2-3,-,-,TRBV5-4,TGTGCCAGCAGCTTGGAGTCTTCCGGGGGGCGATTTGATACGCAGTATTTT,CASSLESSGGRFDTQYF
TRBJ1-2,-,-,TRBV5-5,TGTGCCAGCAGCGTAAGCATAAGCTATGGCTACACCTTC,CASSVSISYGYTF
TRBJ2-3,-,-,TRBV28,TGTGCCAGCAGCCAAAGGGGCAACACAGATACGCAGTATTTT,CASSQRGNTDTQYF
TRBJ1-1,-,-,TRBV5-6,TGTGCCAGCAGCCCGGGACGGCATGAAGCTTTCTTT,CASSPGRHEAFF
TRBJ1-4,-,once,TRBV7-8,TGTGCCAGCAGCAGGGGGGCCTCCCCTAATGAAAAACTGTTTTTT,CASSRGASPNEKLFF
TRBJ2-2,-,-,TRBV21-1,TGTGCCAGCAGCATCAAGCGGGAGGGCCTCGGCGGGGAGCTGTTTTTT,CASSIKREGLGGELFF
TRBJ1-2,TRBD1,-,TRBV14,TGTGCCAGCAGTAAGGGACAGAACTATGGCTACACCTTC,CASSKGQNYGYTF
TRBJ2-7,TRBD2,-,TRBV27,TGTGCCAGCAGTGGGGTTACTAGCGGGAGGTTTTACGAGCAGTACTTC,CASSGVTSGRFYEQYF
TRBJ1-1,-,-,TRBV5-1,TGCGCCAGCAGCCCCGGGATGTTGGGGGACACTGAAGCTTTCTTT,CASSPGMLGDTEAFF
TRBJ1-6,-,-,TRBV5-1,TGCGCCAGCAGCTTGGGCCGTCAGAAGGCACCCCTCCACTTT,CASSLGRQKAPLHF
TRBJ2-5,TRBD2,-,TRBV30,TGTGCCTGGAGTGTGGTGGGAGGGGAGACCCAGTACTTC,CAWSVVGGETQYF
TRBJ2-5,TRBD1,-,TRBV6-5,TGTGCCAGCAGTTACTCGGGACAGTCACAAGAGACCCAGTACTTC,CASSYSGQSQETQYF
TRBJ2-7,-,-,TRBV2,TGTGCCAGCAGGGGGTCAGAGTTAGGGCACGAGCAGTACTTC,CASRGSELGHEQYF
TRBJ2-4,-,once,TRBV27,TGTGCCAGCAGTTTACTTGGCCAACCTAGCCAAGGAAACATTCAGTACTTC,CASSLLGQPSQGNIQYF
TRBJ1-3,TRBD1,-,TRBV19,TGTGCCACTAGCTGGGGACAGCTTTCTGGAAACACCATATATTTT,CATSWGQLSGNTIYF
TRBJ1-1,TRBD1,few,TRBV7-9,TGTGCCAGCAGCAGGGACAGTGCGGAAGCTTTCTTT,CASSRDSAEAFF
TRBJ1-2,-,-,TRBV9,TGTGCCAGCAGCGTAGATGGGCAGCCATATGGCTACACCTTC,CASSVDGQPYGYTF
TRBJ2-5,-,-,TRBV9,TGTGCCAGCAGCGTGCTGGATCGGCGGGAGACCCAGTACTTC,CASSVLDRRETQYF
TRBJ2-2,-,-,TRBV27,TGTGCCAGCAGTTTGCGGCAGGGGAACACCGGGGAGCTGTTTTTT,CASSLRQGNTGELFF
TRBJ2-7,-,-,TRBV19,TGTGCCAGTAGTTCCTTAGGGAGCTCCTACGAGCAGTACTTC,CASSSLGSSYEQYF
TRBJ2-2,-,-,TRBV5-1,TGCGCCAGCAGCTCATCCGGGACGCCTACCGGGGAGCTGTTTTTT,CASSSSGTPTGELFF
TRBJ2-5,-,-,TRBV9,TGTGCCAGCAGCGCTCTCGGACTCTTCCAAGAGACCCAGTACTTC,CASSALGLFQETQYF
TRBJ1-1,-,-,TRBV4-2,TGTGCCAGCAGCCCCAGAACTGGTCAGAACACTGAAGCTTTCTTT,CASSPRTGQNTEAFF
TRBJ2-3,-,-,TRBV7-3,TGTGCCAGCAGCAGAGACGGGGGACACACAGATACGCAGTATTTT,CASSRDGGHTDTQYF
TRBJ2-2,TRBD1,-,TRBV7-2,TGTGCCAGCAGCTTAGGGGACAGGGTTGGCGGGGAGCTGTTTTTT,CASSLGDRVGGELFF
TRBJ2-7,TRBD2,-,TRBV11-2,TGTGCCAGCAGCTTAGTCGGTGGACTAGCGGGCATCGAGCAGTACTTC,CASSLVGGLAGIEQYF
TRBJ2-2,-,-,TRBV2,TGTGCCAGCAGTGAAACCCGGGGGCTCGGGGAGCTGTTTTTT,CASSETRGLGELFF
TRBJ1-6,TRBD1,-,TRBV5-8,TGTGCCAGCAACGACAGGGGGCGCGGGAAAAAACCCCTCCACTTT,CASNDRGRGKKPLHF
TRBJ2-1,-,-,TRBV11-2,TGTGCCAGCAGCTTATTAAGGGGGGGGCTCTACAATGAGCAGTTCTTC,CASSLLRGGLYNEQFF
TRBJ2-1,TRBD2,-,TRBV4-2,TGTGCCAGCAGCCCCGTGGGCGGGAGGGATGAGCAGTTCTTC,CASSPVGGRDEQFF
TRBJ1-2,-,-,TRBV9,TGTGCCAGCAGCGGCCGACAGGTTACCTTC,CASSGRQVTF